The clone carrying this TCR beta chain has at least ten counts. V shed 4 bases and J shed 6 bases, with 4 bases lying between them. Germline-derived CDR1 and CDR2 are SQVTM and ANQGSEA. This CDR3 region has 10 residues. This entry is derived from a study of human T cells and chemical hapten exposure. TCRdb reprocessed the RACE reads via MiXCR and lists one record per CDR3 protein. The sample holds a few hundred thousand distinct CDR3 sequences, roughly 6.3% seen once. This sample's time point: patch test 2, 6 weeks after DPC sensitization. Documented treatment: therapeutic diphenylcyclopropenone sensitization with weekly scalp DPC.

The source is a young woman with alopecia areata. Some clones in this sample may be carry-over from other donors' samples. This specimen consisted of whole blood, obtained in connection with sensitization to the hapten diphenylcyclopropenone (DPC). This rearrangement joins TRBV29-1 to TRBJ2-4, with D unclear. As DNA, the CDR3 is TGCAGCGTTGTTGGAAACATTCAGTACTTC. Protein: CSVVGNIQYF.